This TCR beta chain was documented in a study of cytomegalovirus exposure and HLA in healthy donors. Findings and limits, study-wide: Several of the most significant clusters appeared linked to common viral pathogens, based on a later analysis. Productive status was seen about 87% or about 30% of the time for most TCR beta V segments in an earlier analysis. The study listed roughly 160 cytomegalovirus-associated TCR beta chains.

The table lists this clone with a few counts. Its antigen is unknown. The PCR ran on 60 Vbeta and 13 Jbeta primers. TCRdb's table, derived via immunoSEQ multiplex PCR, lists solely in-frame clones and lacks some. Among 210,000 or so clones, 83% were seen once, and the ten largest hold roughly 1.5%. The germline V gene has CDR1 MNHNS and CDR2 SASEGT. The CDR3 spans 12 residues. V was pared by 10 bases and J by 4 bases, with 14 bases between. The sample taken for sequencing was PBMCs. This receptor was taken from a girl aged 10-17 years in good health and CMV-seronegative. The chain couples TRBV6-1 to TRBJ2-7, with a tentative D call TRBD1 (5 bases). The CDR3: CAIKGLMYEQYF. DNA for the CDR3: TGTGCCATCAAGGGGCTGATGTACGAGCAGTACTTC.